This T cell receptor (beta chain) was profiled in a study of breast tumors, draining lymph nodes, adjacent tissues. Whole-study results and caveats: Luminal-like breast cancer showed significantly higher tumor–nontumor repertoire similarity than basal-like. Most tumor T cells seemingly derive from lymph node, then expand in tumor. Tumor repertoires ranked between lymph nodes and nontumor tissue in diversity, with V and J gene preferences.

TCRdb recomputed calls from the multiplex PCR reads with MiXCR, one row per CDR3 protein. The sample lists under 70,000 distinct CDR3 sequences, roughly 44% occurring once. The CDR3 spans 16 residues. Germline V gives CDR1 LNHDA, CDR2 SQIVND (reference sequence). V trimming: 3 bases; J trimming: 5 bases; junction bases outside the gene matches: 8. This clonotype has a count of ten or more. No antigen is known for it. The TCR sequence derives from a female donor with breast cancer. Some clones in this sample may be carry-over from other donors' samples. What was sequenced was breast tumor tissue. The genes are TRBV19 and TRBJ1-4; 8 nucleotides line up with TRBD1. The CDR3 reads CASSIKQGARNEKLFF. The CDR3 bases are TGTGCCAGTAGTATTAAGCAGGGGGCGAGAAATGAAAAACTGTTTTTT.